This T cell receptor (beta chain) was found in a study of blood T cell repertoires in COVID-19. Looking at the study overall: From T cells, B-cell-depleted T cells, or PBMCs came the material, which was cDNA or gDNA.

The method was immunoSEQ multiplex PCR; TCRdb's version includes in-frame clones alone and lacks a portion of them. Here the sample spans about 39,000 clones, about 86% being singletons. Germline V gives CDR1 SGHVS, CDR2 FQNEAQ. Losses at the gene ends were 3 bases for V and 5 bases for J; bases not matched to a gene: 6. The CDR3 covers 16 residues. The V call is TRBV7-8, the J call TRBJ2-2, with 10 bases aligning to TRBD2. The sample comprised peripheral blood. This receptor was taken from a man between 35 and 55 years old with active COVID-19. CDR3 nucleotides: TGTGCCAGCAGCTTTCTAGCGGGAGTAGGTACCGGGGAGCTGTTTTTT. Its protein is CASSFLAGVGTGELFF. Full variable domain (remainder filled in from reference TRBV7-8 and TRBJ2-2): GAGVSQSPRYKVAKRGQDVALRCDPISGHVSLFWYQQALGQGPEFLTYFQNEAQLDKSGLPSDRFFAERPEGSVSTLKIQRTQQEDSAVYLCASSFLAGVGTGELFFGEGSRLTVL.